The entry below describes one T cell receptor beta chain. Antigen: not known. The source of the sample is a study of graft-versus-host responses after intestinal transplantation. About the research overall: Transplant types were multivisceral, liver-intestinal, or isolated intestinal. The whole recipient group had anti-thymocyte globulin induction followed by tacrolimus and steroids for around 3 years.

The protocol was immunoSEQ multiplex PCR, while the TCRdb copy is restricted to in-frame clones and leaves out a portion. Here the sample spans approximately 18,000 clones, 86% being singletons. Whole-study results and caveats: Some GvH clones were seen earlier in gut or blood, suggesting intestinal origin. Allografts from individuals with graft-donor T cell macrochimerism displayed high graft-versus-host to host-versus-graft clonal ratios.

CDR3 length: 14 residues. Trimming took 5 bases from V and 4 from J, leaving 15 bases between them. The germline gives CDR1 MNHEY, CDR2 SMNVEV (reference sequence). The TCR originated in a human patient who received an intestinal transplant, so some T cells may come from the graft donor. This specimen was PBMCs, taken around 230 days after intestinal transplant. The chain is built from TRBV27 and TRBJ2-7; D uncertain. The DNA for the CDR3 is TGTGCCAGCAGTGCTTCGATCACGAATTACGAGCAGTACTTC. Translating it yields CASSASITNYEQYF.